The sequence of this T cell receptor beta chain was determined in a study of cytomegalovirus exposure and HLA in healthy donors. Study conclusions and caveats: Data from an earlier analysis indicated that most TCR beta V segments were productive either about 90% or about 30% of the time. Indistinguishable V segments such as TRBV6-2 and TRBV6-3 were excluded.

The PCR had 60 Vbeta and 13 Jbeta primers. Using immunoSEQ multiplex PCR, the repertoire was profiled, and TCRdb retains in-frame clones only, with some absent. The sample lists about 98,000 clones, roughly 76% occurring once. The CDR3 runs 14 residues. Germline V gene data show CDR1 as SGHRS and CDR2 as YFSETQ. Trimming removed 5 bases at V and 8 bases at J, with 16 bases between. Of note for this clone: The antigen remains unidentified.

This sequence was found in a man aged 45-60 years in good health and CMV-seronegative. The specimen sequenced was PBMCs. This chain joins TRBV5-1 and TRBJ1-4; TRBD1 is a possible D gene (6 bases). DNA for the CDR3: TGCGCCAGCAGTTTTGTGGGGGCGCGGGAAAAACTGTTTTTT. This encodes CASSFVGAREKLFF. Using reference TRBV5-1 and TRBJ1-4 for the parts outside the CDR3, the full variable domain is KAGVTQTPRYLIKTRGQQVTLSCSPISGHRSVSWYQQTPGQGLQFLFEYFSETQRNKGNFPGRFSGRQFSNSRSEMNVSTLELGDSALYLCASSFVGAREKLFFGSGTQLSVL.